This T cell receptor (beta chain) was observed in a study of T cell repertoires in cytomegalovirus infection. TCRdb called the reads again in MiXCR, with one record for every CDR3 protein. The table shows approximately 71,000 distinct CDR3 sequences, with under 5% occurring only once. Regarding the study as a whole: HLA-C-restricted CMV-specific TCR beta clonotypes prevailed in the ex vivo response.

V gave up 10 bases and J gave up 0 bases, with 16 bases separating them. This CDR3 contains 15 residues. Germline CDR1 reads MDHEN; CDR2 reads SYDVKM. At least ten counts were recorded for this clonotype. Its antigen is as yet unknown. Sequencing was carried out using PBMCs. The chain uses TRBV28 and TRBJ2-4; D unresolved. The source is a human donor in good health (CMV status not recorded). Some clones in this sample may be carry-over from other donors' samples. The CDR3 DNA is TGTGCCACGAATCCGGCAGTACTAGCCAAAAACATTCAGTACTTC. It is translated as CATNPAVLAKNIQYF.